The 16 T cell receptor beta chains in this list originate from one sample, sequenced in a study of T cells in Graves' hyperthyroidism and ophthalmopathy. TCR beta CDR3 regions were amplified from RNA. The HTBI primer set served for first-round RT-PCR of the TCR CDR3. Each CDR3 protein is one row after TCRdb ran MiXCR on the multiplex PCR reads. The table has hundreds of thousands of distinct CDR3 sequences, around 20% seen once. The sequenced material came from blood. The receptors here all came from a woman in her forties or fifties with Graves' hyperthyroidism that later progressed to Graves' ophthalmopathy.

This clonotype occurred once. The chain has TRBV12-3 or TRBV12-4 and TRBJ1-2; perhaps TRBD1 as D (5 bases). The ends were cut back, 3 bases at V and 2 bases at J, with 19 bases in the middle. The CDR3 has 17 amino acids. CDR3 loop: CASSFFGKTVANYGYTF. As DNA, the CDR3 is TGTGCCAGCAGTTTTTTCGGGAAGACAGTAGCGAACTATGGCTACACCTTC.

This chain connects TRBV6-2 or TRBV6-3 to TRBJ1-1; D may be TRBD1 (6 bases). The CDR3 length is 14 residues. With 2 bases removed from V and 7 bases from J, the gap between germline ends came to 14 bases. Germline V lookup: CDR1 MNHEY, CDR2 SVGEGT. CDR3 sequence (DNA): TGTGCCAGCAGTTACGCGAACAGGGTGGGTGAAGCTTTCTTT. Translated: CASSYANRVGEAFF.

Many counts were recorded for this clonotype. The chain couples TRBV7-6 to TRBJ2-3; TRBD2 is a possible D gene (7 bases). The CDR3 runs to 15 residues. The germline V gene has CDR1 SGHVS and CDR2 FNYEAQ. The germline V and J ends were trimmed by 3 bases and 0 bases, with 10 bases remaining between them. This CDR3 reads CASSFAGASTDTQYF. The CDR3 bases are TGTGCCAGCAGCTTCGCGGGGGCTAGCACAGATACGCAGTATTTT. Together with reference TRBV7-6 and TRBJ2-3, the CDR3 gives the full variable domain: GAGVSQSPRYKVTKRGQDVALRCDPISGHVSLYWYRQALGQGPEFLTYFNYEAQQDKSGLPNDRFSAERPEGSISTLTIQRTEQRDSAMYRCASSFAGASTDTQYFGPGTRLTVL.

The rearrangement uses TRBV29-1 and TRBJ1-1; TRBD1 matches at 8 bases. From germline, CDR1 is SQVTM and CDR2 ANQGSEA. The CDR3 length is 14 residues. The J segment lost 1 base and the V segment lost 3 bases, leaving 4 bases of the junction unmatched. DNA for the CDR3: TGCAGCGTTGACAGGACAGGGAAGAACACTGAAGCTTTCTTT. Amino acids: CSVDRTGKNTEAFF.

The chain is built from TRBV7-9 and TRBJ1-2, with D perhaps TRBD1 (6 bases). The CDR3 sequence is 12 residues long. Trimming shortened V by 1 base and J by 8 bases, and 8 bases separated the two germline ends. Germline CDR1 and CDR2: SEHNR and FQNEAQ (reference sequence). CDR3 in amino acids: CASSLVDSGYTF. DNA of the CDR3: TGTGCCAGCAGCTTAGTGGACAGCGGCTACACCTTC.

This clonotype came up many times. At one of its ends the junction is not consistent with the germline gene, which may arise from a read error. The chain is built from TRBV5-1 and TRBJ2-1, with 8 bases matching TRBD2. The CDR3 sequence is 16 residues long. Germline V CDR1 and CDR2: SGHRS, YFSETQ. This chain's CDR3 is CASSLAGLAGINEQFF. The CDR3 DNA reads TGCGCCAGCAGCTTGGCCGGGTTAGCGGGGATCAATGAGCAATTCTTC.

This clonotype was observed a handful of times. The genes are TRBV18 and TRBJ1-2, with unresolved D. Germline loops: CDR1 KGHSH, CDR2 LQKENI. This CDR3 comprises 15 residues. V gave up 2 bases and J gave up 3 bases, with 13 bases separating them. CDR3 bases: TGTGCCAGCTCACCAGAGGCTCCTGCTTACTATGGCTACACCTTC. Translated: CASSPEAPAYYGYTF.

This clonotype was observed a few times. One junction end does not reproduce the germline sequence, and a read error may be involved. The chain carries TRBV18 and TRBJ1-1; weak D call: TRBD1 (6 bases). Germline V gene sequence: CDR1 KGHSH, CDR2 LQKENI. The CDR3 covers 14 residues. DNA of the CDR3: TGTGCCAGCCCACCACAGCAGGGGAGTGGTGAAGCTTTCTTT. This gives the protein CASPPQQGSGEAFF. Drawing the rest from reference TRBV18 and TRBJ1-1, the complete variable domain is NAGVMQNPRHLVRRRGQEARLRCSPMKGHSHVYWYRQLPEEGLKFMVYLQKENIIDESGMPKERFSAEFPKEGPSILRIQQVVRGDSAAYFCASPPQQGSGEAFFGQGTRLTVV.

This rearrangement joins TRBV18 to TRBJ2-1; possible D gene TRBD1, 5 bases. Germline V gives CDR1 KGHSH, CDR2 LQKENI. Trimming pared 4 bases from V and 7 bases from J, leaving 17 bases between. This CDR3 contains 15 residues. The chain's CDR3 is CASSQTDIFSNEQFF. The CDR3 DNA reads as TGTGCCAGCTCACAGACGGACATTTTTTCGAATGAGCAGTTCTTC.

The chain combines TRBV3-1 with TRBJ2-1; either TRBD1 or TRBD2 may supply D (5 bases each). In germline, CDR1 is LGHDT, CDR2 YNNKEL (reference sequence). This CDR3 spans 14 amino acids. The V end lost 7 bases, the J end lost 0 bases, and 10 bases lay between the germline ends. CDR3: CASKLRGSYNEQFF. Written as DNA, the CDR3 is TGTGCCAGCAAATTGAGGGGCTCCTACAATGAGCAGTTCTTC.

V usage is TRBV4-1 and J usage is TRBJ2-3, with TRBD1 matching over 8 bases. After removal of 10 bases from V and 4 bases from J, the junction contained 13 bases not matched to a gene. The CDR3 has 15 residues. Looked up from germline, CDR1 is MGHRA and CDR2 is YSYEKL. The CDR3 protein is CATTDRDINPDTQYF. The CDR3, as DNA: TGCGCCACCACGGACAGGGATATTAATCCAGATACGCAGTATTTT.

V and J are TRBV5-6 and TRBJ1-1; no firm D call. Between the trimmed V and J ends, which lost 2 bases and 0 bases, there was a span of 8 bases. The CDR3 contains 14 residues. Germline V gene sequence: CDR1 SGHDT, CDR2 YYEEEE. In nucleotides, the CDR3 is TGTGCCAGCAGCTTCCGGGCCTTGAACACTGAAGCTTTCTTT. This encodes CASSFRALNTEAFF.

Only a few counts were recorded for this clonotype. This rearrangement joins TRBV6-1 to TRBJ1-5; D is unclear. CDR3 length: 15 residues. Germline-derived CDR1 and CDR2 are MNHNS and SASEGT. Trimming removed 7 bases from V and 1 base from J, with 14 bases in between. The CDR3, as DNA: TGTGCCAGCACCCACGCCCTGGGAAGCAATCAGCCCCAGCATTTT. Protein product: CASTHALGSNQPQHF.

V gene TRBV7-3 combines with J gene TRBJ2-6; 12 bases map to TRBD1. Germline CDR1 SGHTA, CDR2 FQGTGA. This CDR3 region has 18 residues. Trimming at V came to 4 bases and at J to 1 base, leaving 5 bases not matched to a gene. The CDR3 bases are TGTGCCAGCAGCTCCGGGACAGGGGGCGGGTCTGGGGCCAACGTCCTGACTTTC. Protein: CASSSGTGGGSGANVLTF.

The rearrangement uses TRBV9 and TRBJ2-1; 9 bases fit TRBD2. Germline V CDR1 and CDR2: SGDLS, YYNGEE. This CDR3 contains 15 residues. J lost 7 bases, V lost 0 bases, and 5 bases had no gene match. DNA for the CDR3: TGTGCCAGCAGCGTAGTAAGCGGGGGGTTTAATGAGCAGTTCTTC. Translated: CASSVVSGGFNEQFF.

The CDR3 bases are TGTGCCAACCACCGGGGCAGTTACAATGAGCAGTTCTTC. Translated: CANHRGSYNEQFF. The chain is built from TRBV2 and TRBJ2-1; tentatively, D is TRBD1 or TRBD2 (5 bases each). In germline, CDR1 is SNHLY, CDR2 FYNNEI. Trimming removed 10 bases from V and 4 bases from J, with 14 bases in between. The CDR3 is made up of 13 amino acids.